Listed below are T cell receptor beta chains from one sample, sequenced in a study of blood T cell repertoires in COVID-19. The assay was immunoSEQ multiplex PCR, and TCRdb's table has in-frame clones only and misses some. The sample contains a few hundred thousand clones, about 89% of which appear only once. The material sequenced was peripheral blood. The receptor set was obtained from a woman in her 30s with COVID-19, enrolled during active disease. CDR3s include the opening cysteine and the closing phenylalanine or tryptophan. D genes are given only for firm matches. Not every row has a clone size; where given, it reads once, few, many or a size class.

TRBV28	NA	NA	TRBJ2-5	TGTGCCAGCAGTTCACTATCGGGCCGGGGGAGTCAAGAGACCCAGTACTTC	CASSSLSGRGSQETQYF
TRBV6-2/TRBV6-3	NA	NA	TRBJ2-7	TGTGCCAGCAGTTACTCGAGAGGGACACCCTTCTACGAGCAGTACTTC	CASSYSRGTPFYEQYF
TRBV19	NA	many	TRBJ1-5	TGTGCCAGTAGTATGCAGGGCATTACAAGCAATCAGCCCCAGCATTTT	CASSMQGITSNQPQHF
TRBV29-1	NA	NA	TRBJ1-3	TGCAGCGTTGATAGTGGAAACACCATATATTTT	CSVDSGNTIYF
TRBV4-3	NA	NA	TRBJ1-3	TGCGCCAGCAGCCAAGGGTTAGGGGGCACCATATATTTT	CASSQGLGGTIYF
TRBV11-2	TRBD1	NA	TRBJ1-2	TGTGCCAGCAGCTTAGGGACAGGGCCCAACTATGGCTACACCTTC	CASSLGTGPNYGYTF
TRBV9	TRBD1	NA	TRBJ2-1	TGTGCCAGCAGCGTAGGGACAGGCCCAAATGAGCAGTTCTTC	CASSVGTGPNEQFF
TRBV4-2	NA	NA	TRBJ1-2	TGTGCCAGCAGCCAAGATTTAGGAGAGACGAACTATGGCTACACCTTC	CASSQDLGETNYGYTF
TRBV12-5	NA	NA	TRBJ1-1	TGTGCTAGTGGTTTGACCTCGGGTACTGAAGCTTTCTTT	CASGLTSGTEAFF
TRBV7-9	NA	NA	TRBJ2-7	TGTGCCAGCAGCTTACAGCTGGGGAGCTCCTACGAGCAGTACTTC	CASSLQLGSSYEQYF
TRBV12-5	NA	NA	TRBJ2-3	TGTGCTAGTGGTCGGATTCAGGGTAGCACAGATACGCAGTATTTT	CASGRIQGSTDTQYF
TRBV19	NA	NA	TRBJ1-5	TGTGCCAGTAGTCCATGGGCAGGGGGCAATCAGCCCCAGCATTTT	CASSPWAGGNQPQHF
TRBV6-1	TRBD2	NA	TRBJ2-3	TGTGCCAGCAGTGAGCTAGCGGACTATACGCAGTATTTT	CASSELADYTQYF
TRBV11-2	TRBD1	NA	TRBJ2-7	TGTGCCAGCAGCCCCCAGACAGGGACCTACGAGCAGTACTTC	CASSPQTGTYEQYF
TRBV29-1	TRBD1	NA	TRBJ2-5	TGCAGCGTTAAGGGGACAGGGGGGTTAGAGACCCAGTACTTC	CSVKGTGGLETQYF
TRBV5-1	TRBD2	NA	TRBJ2-3	TGCGCCAGCAGCTTTCCCTGGAGCGGGGGGTCCGATACGCAGTATTTT	CASSFPWSGGSDTQYF
TRBV6-2/TRBV6-3	TRBD1	NA	TRBJ1-2	TGTGCCAGCAGTTACTCGGGACAGAGACTCTATGGCTACACCTTC	CASSYSGQRLYGYTF